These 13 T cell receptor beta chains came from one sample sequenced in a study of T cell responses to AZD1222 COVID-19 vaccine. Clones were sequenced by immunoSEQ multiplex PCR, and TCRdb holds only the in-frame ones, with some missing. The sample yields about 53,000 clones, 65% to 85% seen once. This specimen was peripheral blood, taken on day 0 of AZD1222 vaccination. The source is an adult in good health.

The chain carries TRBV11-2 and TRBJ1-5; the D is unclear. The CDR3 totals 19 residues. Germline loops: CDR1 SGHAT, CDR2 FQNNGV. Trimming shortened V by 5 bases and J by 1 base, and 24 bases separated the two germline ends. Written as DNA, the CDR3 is TGTGCCAGCAGCCCTCGTGACCCGGGAGCGAAAGGGAGCAATCAGCCCCAGCATTTT. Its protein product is CASSPRDPGAKGSNQPQHF.

CDR3 in DNA: TGTGCCAGTTTGACTAGCGGGAGGGCGAACACCGGGGAGCTGTTTTTT. Its protein product is CASLTSGRANTGELFF. The V call is TRBV19, the J call TRBJ2-2, with 14 bases aligning to TRBD2. The V gene's germline CDR1 is LNHDA and CDR2 SQIVND (reference sequence). There are 16 residues in the CDR3. V was pared by 8 bases and J by 0 bases, with 2 bases of the junction left unmatched.

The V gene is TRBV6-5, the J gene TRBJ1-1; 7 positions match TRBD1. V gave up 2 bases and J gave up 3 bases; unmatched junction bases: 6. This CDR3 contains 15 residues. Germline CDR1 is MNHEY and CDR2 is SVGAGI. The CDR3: CASSYTETGYTEAFF. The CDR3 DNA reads TGTGCCAGCAGTTACACCGAGACAGGGTACACTGAAGCTTTCTTT.

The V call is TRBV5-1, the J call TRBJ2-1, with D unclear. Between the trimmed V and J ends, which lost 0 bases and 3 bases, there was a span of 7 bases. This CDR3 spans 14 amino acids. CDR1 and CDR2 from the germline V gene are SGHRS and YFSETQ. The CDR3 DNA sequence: TGCGCCAGCAGCTTGGGGACGGACTACAATGAGCAGTTCTTC. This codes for CASSLGTDYNEQFF.

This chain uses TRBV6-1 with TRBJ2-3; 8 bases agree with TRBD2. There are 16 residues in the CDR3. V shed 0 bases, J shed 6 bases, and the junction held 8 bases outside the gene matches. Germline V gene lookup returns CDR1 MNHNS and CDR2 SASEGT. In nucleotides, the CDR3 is TGTGCCAGCAGTGAAGCTGTAAGCGGGAGAATTGATACGCAGTATTTT. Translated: CASSEAVSGRIDTQYF.

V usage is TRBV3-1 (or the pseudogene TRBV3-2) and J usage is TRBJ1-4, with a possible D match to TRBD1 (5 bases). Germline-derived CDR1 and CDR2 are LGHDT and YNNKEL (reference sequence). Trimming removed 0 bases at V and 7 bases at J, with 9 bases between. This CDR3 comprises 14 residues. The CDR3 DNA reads TGTGCCAGCAGCCAAGATCAGGGATCTGAAAAACTGTTTTTT. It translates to CASSQDQGSEKLFF.

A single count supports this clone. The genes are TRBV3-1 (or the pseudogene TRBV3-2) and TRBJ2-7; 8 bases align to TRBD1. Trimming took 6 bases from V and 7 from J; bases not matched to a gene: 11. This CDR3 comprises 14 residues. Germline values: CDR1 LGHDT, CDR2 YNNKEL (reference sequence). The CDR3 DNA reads TGTGCCAGCAGGCCCGTGGACAGGGTCTGGGAGCAGTACTTC. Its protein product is CASRPVDRVWEQYF.

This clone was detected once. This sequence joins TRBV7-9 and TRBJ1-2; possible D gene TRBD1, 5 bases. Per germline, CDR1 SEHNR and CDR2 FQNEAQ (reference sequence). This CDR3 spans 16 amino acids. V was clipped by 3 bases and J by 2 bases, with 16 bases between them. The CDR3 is CASSFLGGVANYGYTF. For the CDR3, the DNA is TGTGCCAGCAGCTTTTTGGGAGGGGTTGCGAACTATGGCTACACCTTC. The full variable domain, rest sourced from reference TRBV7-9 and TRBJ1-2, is DTGVSQNPRHKITKRGQNVTFRCDPISEHNRLYWYRQTLGQGPEFLTYFQNEAQLEKSRLLSDRFSAERPKGSFSTLEIQRTEQGDSAMYLCASSFLGGVANYGYTFGSGTRLTVV.

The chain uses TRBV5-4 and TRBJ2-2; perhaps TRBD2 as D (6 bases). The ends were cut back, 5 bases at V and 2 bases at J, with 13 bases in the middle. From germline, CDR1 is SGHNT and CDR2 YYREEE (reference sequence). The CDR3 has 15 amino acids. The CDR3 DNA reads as TGTGCCAGCAGACCAACTAGCACAAACACCGGGGAGCTGTTTTTT. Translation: CASRPTSTNTGELFF.

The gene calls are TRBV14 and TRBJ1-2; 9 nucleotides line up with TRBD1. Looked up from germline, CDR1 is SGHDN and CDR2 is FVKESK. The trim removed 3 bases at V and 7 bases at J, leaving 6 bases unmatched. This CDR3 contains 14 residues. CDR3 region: CASSQVGTGSGYTF. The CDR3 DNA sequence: TGTGCCAGCAGCCAGGTGGGGACAGGGTCTGGCTACACCTTC.

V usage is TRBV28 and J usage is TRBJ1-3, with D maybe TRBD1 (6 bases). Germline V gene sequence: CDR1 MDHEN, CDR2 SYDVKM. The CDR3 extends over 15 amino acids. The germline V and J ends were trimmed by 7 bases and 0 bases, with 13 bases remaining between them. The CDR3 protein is CASTSQGLSGNTIYF. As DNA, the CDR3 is TGTGCCAGCACCTCCCAGGGGCTCTCTGGAAACACCATATATTTT.

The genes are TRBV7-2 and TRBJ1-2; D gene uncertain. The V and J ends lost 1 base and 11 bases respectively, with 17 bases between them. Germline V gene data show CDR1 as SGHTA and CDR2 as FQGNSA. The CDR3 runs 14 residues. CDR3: CASSLGGPSSRYTF. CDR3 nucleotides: TGTGCCAGCAGCTTAGGAGGCCCTTCCTCCCGGTACACCTTC.

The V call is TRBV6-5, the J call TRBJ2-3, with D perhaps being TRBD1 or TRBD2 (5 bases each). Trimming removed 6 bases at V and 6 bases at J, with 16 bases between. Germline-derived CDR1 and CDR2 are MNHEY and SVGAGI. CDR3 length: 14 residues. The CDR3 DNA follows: TGTGCCAGCAGCCCACCGGGACCCATTGATACGCAGTATTTT. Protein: CASSPPGPIDTQYF.